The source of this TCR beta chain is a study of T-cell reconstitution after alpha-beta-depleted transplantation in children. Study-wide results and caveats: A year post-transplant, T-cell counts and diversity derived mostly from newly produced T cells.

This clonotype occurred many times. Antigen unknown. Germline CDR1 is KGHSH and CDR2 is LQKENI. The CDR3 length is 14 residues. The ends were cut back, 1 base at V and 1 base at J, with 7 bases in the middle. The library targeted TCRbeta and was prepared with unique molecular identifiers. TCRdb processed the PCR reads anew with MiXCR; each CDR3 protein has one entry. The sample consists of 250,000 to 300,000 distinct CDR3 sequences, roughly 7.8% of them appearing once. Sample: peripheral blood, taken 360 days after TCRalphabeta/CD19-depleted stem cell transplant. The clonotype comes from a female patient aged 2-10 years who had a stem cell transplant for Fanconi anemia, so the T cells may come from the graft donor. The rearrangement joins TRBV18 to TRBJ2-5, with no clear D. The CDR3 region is CASSPLGSQETQYF. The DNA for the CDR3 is TGTGCCAGCTCACCACTCGGCAGCCAAGAGACCCAGTACTTC.